The next 30 T cell receptor beta chains were all read from a single sample in a study of cytomegalovirus exposure and HLA in healthy donors. With 60 Vbeta and 13 Jbeta primers, the PCR was carried out. Assay used: immunoSEQ multiplex PCR; TCRdb lists only in-frame clones, some missing. The table has around 100,000 clones, 82% seen once; the top ten hold about 2.7%. The source material was PBMCs. The receptors were gathered from a woman under 30 in good health and CMV-seronegative.

This sequence joins TRBV6-5 and TRBJ2-3, with 9 bases lining up with TRBD2. CDR1 and CDR2 (germline): MNHEY, SVGAGI. There are 15 residues in the CDR3. Unmatched junction bases numbered 10, after V lost 6 bases and J lost 6 bases. The CDR3 region has the DNA TGTGCCAGCAGCCGATGGGCGGGGGGGGAGGATACGCAGTATTTT. Amino acids: CASSRWAGGEDTQYF.

This clone was observed a single time. The rearrangement joins TRBV19 to TRBJ1-1; TRBD1 aligns across 8 bases. Per the germline V gene, CDR1 is LNHDA and CDR2 is SQIVND (reference sequence). Losses at the gene ends were 4 bases for V and 0 bases for J; bases not matched to a gene: 10. CDR3 length: 17 amino acids. This chain's CDR3 is CASSTPTGDLLNTEAFF. The CDR3 DNA is TGTGCCAGTAGTACCCCGACAGGGGACCTACTGAACACTGAAGCTTTCTTT.

The table lists this clone with a count of one. The genes are TRBV18 and TRBJ2-7; 12 nucleotides agree with TRBD2. Per the germline V gene, CDR1 is KGHSH and CDR2 is LQKENI. The ends lost 3 bases at V and 6 bases at J; junction bases unmatched: 12. The CDR3 has 17 amino acids. Here the CDR3 reads CASSPPGSLAGGSEQYF. The CDR3 DNA reads as TGTGCCAGCTCACCCCCTGGTTCTCTAGCGGGAGGGTCCGAGCAGTACTTC. The full variable domain, its missing parts supplied by reference TRBV18 and TRBJ2-7, is NAGVMQNPRHLVRRRGQEARLRCSPMKGHSHVYWYRQLPEEGLKFMVYLQKENIIDESGMPKERFSAEFPKEGPSILRIQQVVRGDSAAYFCASSPPGSLAGGSEQYFGPGTRLTVT.

J is TRBJ2-7 and V is TRBV5-1; D is uncertain. This CDR3 has 15 amino acids. CDR1 SGHRS and CDR2 YFSETQ come from the germline V gene. The V end was cut by 3 bases, the J end by 7 bases, with 20 bases between. The DNA for the CDR3 is TGCGCCAGCAGCTCCGTGCTCACCCTTCCGAGGGAGCAGTACTTC. Translation gives CASSSVLTLPREQYF. The whole variable domain, remainder taken from reference TRBV5-1 and TRBJ2-7, is KAGVTQTPRYLIKTRGQQVTLSCSPISGHRSVSWYQQTPGQGLQFLFEYFSETQRNKGNFPGRFSGRQFSNSRSEMNVSTLELGDSALYLCASSSVLTLPREQYFGPGTRLTVT.

The chain employs TRBV9 and TRBJ1-2, with a weak D call TRBD1 (5 bases). CDR1 SGDLS and CDR2 YYNGEE come from the germline V gene. This CDR3 has 12 residues. The ends were cut back, 4 bases at V and 6 bases at J, with 10 bases in the middle. CDR3 region: CASSFRVDGYTF. The CDR3 DNA is TGTGCCAGCAGCTTCAGGGTGGATGGCTACACCTTC. Supplemented by reference TRBV9 and TRBJ1-2, the full variable domain reads DSGVTQTPKHLITATGQRVTLRCSPRSGDLSVYWYQQSLDQGLQFLIQYYNGEERAKGNILERFSAQQFPDLHSELNLSSLELGDSALYFCASSFRVDGYTFGSGTRLTVV.

The chain has TRBV6-1 and TRBJ1-1; TRBD1 matches at 8 bases. The ends lost 6 bases at V and 6 bases at J; junction bases unmatched: 6. Per the germline V gene, CDR1 is MNHNS and CDR2 is SASEGT. The CDR3 is 13 amino acids. CDR3 sequence reads: CASRIQGESEAFF. DNA of the CDR3: TGTGCCAGCAGAATACAGGGGGAGTCTGAAGCTTTCTTT.

This chain connects TRBV11-2 to TRBJ2-5; TRBD1 might be the D (6 bases). This CDR3 contains 14 residues. The V end lost 4 bases, the J end lost 1 base, and 10 bases lay between the germline ends. Per germline, CDR1 SGHAT and CDR2 FQNNGV. CDR3 bases: TGTGCCAGCAGCTCGGGACAATTCCAAGAGACCCAGTACTTC. Protein product: CASSSGQFQETQYF.

The chain is built from TRBV11-2 and TRBJ2-3, with 11 bases identical to TRBD2. The junction had 0 bases not matched to a gene; V was cut back by 1 base and J by 6 bases. Germline assignment: CDR1 SGHAT and CDR2 FQNNGV. The CDR3 consists of 14 residues. The CDR3 protein is CASSLGLAGDTQYF. In nucleotides, the CDR3 is TGTGCCAGCAGCTTAGGACTAGCGGGGGATACGCAGTATTTT.

The chain has TRBV7-9 and TRBJ2-1, with 15 bases aligning to TRBD2. After removal of 6 bases from V and 12 bases from J, the junction contained 3 bases not matched to a gene. Germline V lookup: CDR1 SEHNR, CDR2 FQNEAQ (reference sequence). The CDR3 is 13 residues long. The CDR3: CASSGLAGGAQFF. In DNA form, the CDR3 reads TGTGCCAGCAGTGGACTAGCGGGAGGGGCGCAGTTCTTC.

This chain uses TRBV6-5 with TRBJ2-1; the D gene is possibly TRBD1 (6 bases). CDR1 and CDR2 from the germline V gene are MNHEY and SVGAGI. The CDR3 totals 12 residues. V was clipped by 6 bases and J by 8 bases, with 11 bases between them. The CDR3 bases are TGTGCCAGCAGAGAACAGGGCCATGAGCAGTTCTTC. It translates to CASREQGHEQFF.

The chain links TRBV18 to TRBJ1-1; 12 bases are a match to TRBD1. This CDR3 comprises 15 residues. The V gene's germline CDR1 is KGHSH and CDR2 LQKENI. The J segment lost 3 bases and the V segment lost 6 bases, leaving 5 bases of the junction unmatched. The CDR3 protein is CASSQGQGADTEAFF. CDR3 bases: TGTGCCAGCTCGCAGGGACAGGGGGCCGACACTGAAGCTTTCTTT.

Only one count was recorded for this clone. The chain couples TRBV27 to TRBJ1-1; tentative D call: TRBD1 (6 bases). Per the germline V gene, CDR1 is MNHEY and CDR2 is SMNVEV (reference sequence). V lost 4 bases and J lost 5, with 14 bases in between. The CDR3 runs 14 residues. The CDR3 is CASSYEGGMTEAFF. CDR3 DNA sequence: TGTGCCAGCAGTTACGAGGGGGGGATGACTGAAGCTTTCTTT.

This clone was detected once. This sequence joins TRBV2 and TRBJ2-3; D unresolved. Between the trimmed V and J ends, which lost 4 bases and 1 base, there was a span of 6 bases. This CDR3 contains 13 residues. The germline V gene encodes CDR1 SNHLY and CDR2 FYNNEI. For the CDR3, the DNA is TGTGCCAGCAGTGTTGAGCGCACAGATACGCAGTATTTT. It yields the protein CASSVERTDTQYF.

The chain joins TRBV27 to TRBJ2-4, with a tentative D call TRBD1 (5 bases). The CDR3 length is 13 residues. In germline, CDR1 is MNHEY, CDR2 SMNVEV (reference sequence). The V and J ends lost 2 bases and 8 bases respectively, with 10 bases between them. CDR3 DNA sequence: TGTGCCAGCAGTTTAAGGGGTAGGGACATTCAGTACTTC. Amino acid sequence: CASSLRGRDIQYF.

The chain links TRBV5-1 to TRBJ1-5; 10 bases line up with TRBD1. Trimming at V came to 5 bases and at J to 11 bases, leaving 10 bases not matched to a gene. CDR3 length equals 14 residues. Germline CDR1 is SGHRS and CDR2 is YFSETQ. CDR3 in amino acids: CASSPGTGVPSQHF. The CDR3 coding sequence is TGCGCCAGCAGTCCCGGGACAGGGGTCCCTTCCCAGCATTTT.

This chain joins TRBV10-3 and TRBJ2-7; perhaps TRBD2 as D (5 bases). Germline CDR1 reads ENHRY; CDR2 reads SYGVKD. The CDR3 extends over 14 amino acids. With 3 bases removed from V and 0 bases from J, the gap between germline ends came to 9 bases. Here the CDR3 reads CAISDDRDSYEQYF. CDR3 nucleotides: TGTGCCATCAGTGACGACCGGGACTCCTACGAGCAGTACTTC.

V is TRBV5-1 and J is TRBJ1-2; 8 bases are a match to TRBD1. The CDR3 consists of 15 residues. Germline lookup yields CDR1 SGHRS and CDR2 YFSETQ. Germline trimming cut 4 bases from V and 8 bases from J; bases unmatched to any gene: 13. CDR3 DNA sequence: TGCGCCAGCAGCCTGGGGAGCGACAGGGGAAGGGGCTACACCTTC. It specifies CASSLGSDRGRGYTF.

This clone was seen only a few times. V usage is TRBV7-2 and J usage is TRBJ1-5, with 8 bases identical to TRBD1. Trimming removed 4 bases from V and 0 bases from J; junction bases left unmatched: 5. CDR1 and CDR2 from the germline V gene are SGHTA and FQGNSA. The CDR3 extends over 16 amino acids. The CDR3 DNA reads TGTGCCAGCAGCTGGACAGGGTTTTATAGCAATCAGCCCCAGCATTTT. It specifies CASSWTGFYSNQPQHF.

The rearrangement links TRBV11-2 to TRBJ1-1; TRBD1 is a possible D gene (6 bases). Trimming took off 2 bases at V and 1 base at J, with 14 bases between the two ends. The CDR3 is 16 residues long. In germline, CDR1 is SGHAT, CDR2 FQNNGV. As DNA, the CDR3 is TGTGCCAGCAGCTTAAAGTCAGGGGCATGGAACACTGAAGCTTTCTTT. It specifies CASSLKSGAWNTEAFF.

J is TRBJ1-6 and V is TRBV4-2; D is unresolved. Per the germline V gene, CDR1 is LGHNA and CDR2 is YNFKEQ. V was pared by 1 base and J by 8 bases, with 6 bases between. The CDR3 totals 13 residues. The CDR3 reads CASSQGVDSPLHF. The CDR3 nucleotides read TGTGCCAGCAGCCAAGGAGTAGATTCACCCCTCCACTTT.

The chain combines TRBV6-5 with TRBJ1-2, with D unclear. Trimming cost V 2 bases and J 4 bases, with 5 bases left between them. The CDR3 runs 12 residues. Germline CDR1 and CDR2: MNHEY and SVGAGI. CDR3 protein: CASSYRGYGYTF. Here the CDR3 DNA reads TGTGCCAGCAGTTACAGAGGCTATGGCTACACCTTC.

This chain joins TRBV7-2 and TRBJ2-7; D remains unclear. CDR3 size: 14 residues. In germline, CDR1 is SGHTA, CDR2 FQGNSA. Trimming pared 3 bases from V and 0 bases from J, leaving 9 bases between. CDR3: CASSFTPSSYEQYF. CDR3 nucleotides: TGTGCCAGCAGCTTTACTCCCTCCTCCTACGAGCAGTACTTC.

The CDR3 region is CASSLSREATGATQYF. CDR3 bases: TGTGCCAGTAGTCTCTCTCGGGAGGCGACAGGGGCGACGCAGTACTTC. The V and J genes are TRBV19 and TRBJ2-7; TRBD1 is a possible D gene (8 bases). The CDR3 sequence is 16 residues long. Germline lookup yields CDR1 LNHDA and CDR2 SQIVND (reference sequence). V lost 5 bases, J lost 9 bases, and 26 bases lay in between. Based on the CDR3 plus reference TRBV19 and TRBJ2-7, the full variable domain is DGGITQSPKYLFRKEGQNVTLSCEQNLNHDAMYWYRQDPGQGLRLIYYSQIVNDFQKGDIAEGYSVSREKKESFPLTVTSAQKNPTAFYLCASSLSREATGATQYFGPGTRLTVT.

This chain uses TRBV4-2 with TRBJ2-2; TRBD2 aligns across 7 bases. The CDR3 is made up of 13 amino acids. Germline lookup yields CDR1 LGHNA and CDR2 YNFKEQ. J lost 9 bases, V lost 4 bases, and 5 bases had no gene match. Here the CDR3 reads CASSPGGARELFF. CDR3 coding DNA: TGTGCCAGCAGCCCGGGAGGTGCACGGGAGCTGTTTTTT.

This clone was seen once. V usage is TRBV7-2 and J usage is TRBJ2-3; 9 nucleotides match TRBD2. V shed 7 bases and J 3 bases; nucleotides not matched to a gene: 11. Germline CDR1 reads SGHTA; CDR2 reads FQGNSA. This CDR3 is 16 amino acids long. This CDR3 reads CASTLRGGISTDTQYF. Written as DNA, the CDR3 is TGTGCCAGCACCCTGCGGGGGGGCATTAGTACAGATACGCAGTATTTT.

The chain links TRBV28 to TRBJ1-1; perhaps TRBD1 as D (6 bases). Germline loops: CDR1 MDHEN, CDR2 SYDVKM. Trimming cost V 3 bases and J 5 bases, with 13 bases left between them. This CDR3 has 14 residues. The CDR3 DNA is TGTGCCAGCAGTTTCACAGGGAGGGGGACTGAAGCTTTCTTT. This encodes CASSFTGRGTEAFF.

This clone was picked up a small number of times. V is TRBV6-1 and J is TRBJ2-3; weak D call: TRBD2 (6 bases). Trimming left V 11 bases short and J 6 bases short, with 24 bases between. The CDR3 runs to 15 residues. Germline CDR1 and CDR2: MNHNS and SASEGT. The CDR3 DNA sequence: TGTGCCCTAGGGAGGTACCCCACACCTCCCGATACGCAGTATTTT. As protein: CALGRYPTPPDTQYF.

The chain carries TRBV15 and TRBJ2-1; perhaps TRBD2 as D (6 bases). Trimming left V 0 bases short and J 7 bases short, with 13 bases between. This CDR3 spans 15 amino acids. CDR1 is LNHNV, CDR2 YYDKDF, per germline (reference sequence). The CDR3 coding sequence is TGTGCCACCAGCAGAGAGAACCAGCGGGCGAATGAGCAGTTCTTC. It yields the protein CATSRENQRANEQFF.

This clone was seen just once. The chain recombines TRBV19 with TRBJ2-2; TRBD2 matches 11 bases. The ends lost 10 bases at V and 0 bases at J; junction bases unmatched: 10. This CDR3 is built from 17 residues. CDR1 and CDR2 from the germline V gene are LNHDA and SQIVND (reference sequence). The CDR3 region has the DNA TGTGCCACCACCGCCCTGGGACTAGCGGCGAACACCGGGGAGCTGTTTTTT. It yields the protein CATTALGLAANTGELFF.

Notes on this clone: This specimen includes other DNA sequences encoding the same CDR3. The DNA for the CDR3 is TGTGCCAGCAGCCTGAGGACAGGGGGTACCGGGGAGCTGTTTTTT. Its translation: CASSLRTGGTGELFF. The chain joins TRBV7-8 to TRBJ2-2, with 10 bases lining up with TRBD1. V lost 5 bases, J lost 5 bases, and 5 bases stayed unmatched. Per germline, CDR1 SGHVS and CDR2 FQNEAQ. This CDR3 contains 15 residues.